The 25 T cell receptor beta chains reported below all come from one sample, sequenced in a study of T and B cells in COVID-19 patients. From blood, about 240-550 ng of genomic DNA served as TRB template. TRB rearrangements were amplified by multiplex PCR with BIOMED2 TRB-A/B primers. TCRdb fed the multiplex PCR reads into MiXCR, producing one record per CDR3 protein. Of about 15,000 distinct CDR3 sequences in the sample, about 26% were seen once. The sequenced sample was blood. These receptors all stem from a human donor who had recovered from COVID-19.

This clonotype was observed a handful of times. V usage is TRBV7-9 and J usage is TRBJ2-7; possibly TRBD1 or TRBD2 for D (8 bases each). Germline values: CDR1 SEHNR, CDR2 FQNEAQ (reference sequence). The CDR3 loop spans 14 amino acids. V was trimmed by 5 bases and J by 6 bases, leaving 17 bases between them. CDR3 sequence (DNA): TGTGCCAGCAGCACAGGGGGACTAGGATCCGAGCAGTACTTC. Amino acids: CASSTGGLGSEQYF.

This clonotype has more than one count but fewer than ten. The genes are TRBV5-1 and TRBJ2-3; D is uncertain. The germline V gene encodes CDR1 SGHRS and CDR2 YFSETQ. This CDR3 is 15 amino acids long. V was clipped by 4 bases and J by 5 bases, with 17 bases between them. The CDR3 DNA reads TGCGCCAGCAGCGCATTGGGCAGGTCGGGAGATACGCAGTATTTT. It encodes CASSALGRSGDTQYF.

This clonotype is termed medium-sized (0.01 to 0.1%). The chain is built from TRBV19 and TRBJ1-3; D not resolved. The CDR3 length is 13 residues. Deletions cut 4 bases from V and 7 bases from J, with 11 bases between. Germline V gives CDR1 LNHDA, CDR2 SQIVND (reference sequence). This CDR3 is CASSTRRENTIYF. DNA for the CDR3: TGTGCCAGTAGTACCCGACGAGAGAACACCATATATTTT.

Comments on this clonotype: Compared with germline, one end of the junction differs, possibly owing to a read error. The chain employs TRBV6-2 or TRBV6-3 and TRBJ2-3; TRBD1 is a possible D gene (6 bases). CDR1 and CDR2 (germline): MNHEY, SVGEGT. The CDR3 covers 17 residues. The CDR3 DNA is TGTGCCAGCAGTGACTCACAGGGATTTCGAGGCACAGATACGCAGTATTTT. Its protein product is CASSDSQGFRGTDTQYF.

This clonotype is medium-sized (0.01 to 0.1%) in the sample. For the CDR3, the DNA is TGTGCCAGTACCCGGGACGCCGGCGGCACAGATACGCAGTATTTT. It yields the protein CASTRDAGGTDTQYF. The chain recombines TRBV19 with TRBJ2-3; D tentatively reads TRBD1 or TRBD2 (5 bases each). Germline V gene sequence: CDR1 LNHDA, CDR2 SQIVND (reference sequence). V was shortened by 7 bases and J by 1 base, with 15 bases between the two germline ends. The CDR3 totals 15 residues. Complete variable domain (other parts from reference TRBV19 and TRBJ2-3): DGGITQSPKYLFRKEGQNVTLSCEQNLNHDAMYWYRQDPGQGLRLIYYSQIVNDFQKGDIAEGYSVSREKKESFPLTVTSAQKNPTAFYLCASTRDAGGTDTQYFGPGTRLTVL.

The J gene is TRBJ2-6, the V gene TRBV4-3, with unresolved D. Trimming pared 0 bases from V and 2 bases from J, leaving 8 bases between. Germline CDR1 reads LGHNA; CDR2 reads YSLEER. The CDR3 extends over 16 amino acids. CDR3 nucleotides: TGCGCCAGCAGCCAAGAGGTCGGAACTGGGGCCAACGTCCTGACTTTC. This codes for CASSQEVGTGANVLTF.

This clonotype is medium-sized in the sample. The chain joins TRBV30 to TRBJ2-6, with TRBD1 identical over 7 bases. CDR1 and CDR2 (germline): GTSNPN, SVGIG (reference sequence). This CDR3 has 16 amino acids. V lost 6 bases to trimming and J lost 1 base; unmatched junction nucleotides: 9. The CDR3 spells CACFEGAVSGANVLTF. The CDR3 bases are TGTGCCTGTTTTGAGGGGGCGGTATCTGGGGCCAACGTCCTGACTTTC.

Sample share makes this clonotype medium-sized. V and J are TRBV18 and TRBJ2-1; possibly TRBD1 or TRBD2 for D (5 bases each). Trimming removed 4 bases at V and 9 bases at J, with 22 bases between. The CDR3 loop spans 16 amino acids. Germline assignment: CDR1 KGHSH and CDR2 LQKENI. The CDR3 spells CASSQEPDGAPSEQFF. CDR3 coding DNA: TGTGCCAGCTCACAAGAGCCTGACGGGGCGCCCAGTGAGCAGTTCTTC.

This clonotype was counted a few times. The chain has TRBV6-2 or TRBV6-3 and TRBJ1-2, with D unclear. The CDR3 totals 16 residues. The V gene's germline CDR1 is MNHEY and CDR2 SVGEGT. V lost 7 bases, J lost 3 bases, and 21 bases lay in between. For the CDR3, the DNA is TGTGCCAGCAACCAAGGGAGGAACATACCGCACTATGGCTACACCTTC. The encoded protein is CASNQGRNIPHYGYTF.

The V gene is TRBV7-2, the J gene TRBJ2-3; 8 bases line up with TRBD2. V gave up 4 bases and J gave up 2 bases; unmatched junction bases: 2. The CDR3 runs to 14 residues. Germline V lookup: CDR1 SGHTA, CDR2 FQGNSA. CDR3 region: CASSYSGTTDTQYF. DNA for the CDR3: TGTGCCAGCAGCTATAGCGGGACCACAGATACGCAGTATTTT. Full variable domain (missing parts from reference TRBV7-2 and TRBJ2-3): GAGVSQSPSNKVTEKGKDVELRCDPISGHTALYWYRQSLGQGLEFLIYFQGNSAPDKSGLPSDRFSAERTGGSVSTLTIQRTQQEDSAVYLCASSYSGTTDTQYFGPGTRLTVL.

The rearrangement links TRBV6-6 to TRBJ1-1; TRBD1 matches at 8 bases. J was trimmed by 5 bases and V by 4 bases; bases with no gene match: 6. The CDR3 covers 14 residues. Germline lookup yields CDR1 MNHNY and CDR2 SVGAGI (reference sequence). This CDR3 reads CASSFRDRGTEAFF. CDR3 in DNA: TGTGCCAGCAGTTTCCGAGACAGGGGAACTGAAGCTTTCTTT.

This chain's CDR3 is CASSRASFQPASSYNEQYF. CDR3 DNA sequence: TGTGCCAGCAGCCGTGCCAGCTTCCAACCGGCCAGCTCCTACAATGAGCAGTACTTC. The J gene is TRBJ2-1, the V gene TRBV5-6; D is unclear. The J call may be faulty, since TRBJ2-7 better matches the DNA end. This CDR3 spans 19 amino acids. Germline values: CDR1 SGHDT, CDR2 YYEEEE.

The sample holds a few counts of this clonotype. This CDR3 reads CASSPDTGGQPQHF. The CDR3, as DNA: TGTGCCAGCAGTCCAGATACAGGGGGTCAGCCCCAGCATTTT. The chain employs TRBV6-2 or TRBV6-3 and TRBJ1-5, with 8 bases that match TRBD1. V shed 5 bases, J shed 6 bases, and the junction held 6 bases outside the gene matches. There are 14 residues in the CDR3. Looked up from germline, CDR1 is MNHEY and CDR2 is SVGEGT.

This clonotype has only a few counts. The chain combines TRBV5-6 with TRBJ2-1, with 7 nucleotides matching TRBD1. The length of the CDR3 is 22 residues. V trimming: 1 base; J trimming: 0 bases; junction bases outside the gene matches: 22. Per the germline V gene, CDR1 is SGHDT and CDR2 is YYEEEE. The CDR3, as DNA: TGTGCCAGCAGCTTGAAACAGGGGTATTTTCAGAAACGTATAACCTCCTACAATGAGCAGTTCTTC. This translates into CASSLKQGYFQKRITSYNEQFF.

In nucleotides, the CDR3 is TGTGCCTGGAGTGTCTTTCAAGCCTACGAGCAGTACTTC. This gives the protein CAWSVFQAYEQYF. This chain uses TRBV30 with TRBJ2-7; no clear D. Looked up from germline, CDR1 is GTSNPN and CDR2 is SVGIG (reference sequence). This CDR3 has 13 residues. Trimming removed 0 bases at V and 2 bases at J, with 8 bases between.

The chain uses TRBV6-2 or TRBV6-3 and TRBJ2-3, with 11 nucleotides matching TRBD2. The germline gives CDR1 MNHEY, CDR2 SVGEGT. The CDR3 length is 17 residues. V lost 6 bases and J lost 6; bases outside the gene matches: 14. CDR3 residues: CASSLVTSGRSADTQYF. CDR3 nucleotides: TGTGCCAGCAGCTTAGTTACTAGCGGGAGATCCGCCGATACGCAGTATTTT.

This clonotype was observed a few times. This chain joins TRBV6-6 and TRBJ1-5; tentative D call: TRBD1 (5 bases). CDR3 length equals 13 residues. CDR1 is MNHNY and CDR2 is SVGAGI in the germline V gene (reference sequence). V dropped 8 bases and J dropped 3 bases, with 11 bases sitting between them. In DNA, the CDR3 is TGTGCCAGCCGATCAGGGTTCAATCAGCCCCAGCATTTT. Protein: CASRSGFNQPQHF.

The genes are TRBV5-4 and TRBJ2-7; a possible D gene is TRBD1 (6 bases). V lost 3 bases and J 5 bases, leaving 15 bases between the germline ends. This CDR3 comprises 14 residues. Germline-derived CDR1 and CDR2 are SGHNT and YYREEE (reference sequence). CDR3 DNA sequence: TGTGCCAGCAGCTCGGATCCAGGGGTGGACGAGCAGTACTTC. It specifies CASSSDPGVDEQYF.

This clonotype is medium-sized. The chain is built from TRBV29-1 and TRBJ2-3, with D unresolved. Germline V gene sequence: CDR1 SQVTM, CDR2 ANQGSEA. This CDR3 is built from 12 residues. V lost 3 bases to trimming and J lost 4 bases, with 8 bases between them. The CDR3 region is CSVDGFADTQYF. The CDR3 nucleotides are TGCAGCGTTGATGGCTTCGCAGATACGCAGTATTTT.

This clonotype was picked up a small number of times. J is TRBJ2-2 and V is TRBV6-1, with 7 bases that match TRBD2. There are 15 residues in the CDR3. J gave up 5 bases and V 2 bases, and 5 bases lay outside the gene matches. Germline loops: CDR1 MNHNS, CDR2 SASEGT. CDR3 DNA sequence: TGTGCCAGCAGTGAATTGGGACTAAGGACCGGGGAGCTGTTTTTT. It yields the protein CASSELGLRTGELFF.

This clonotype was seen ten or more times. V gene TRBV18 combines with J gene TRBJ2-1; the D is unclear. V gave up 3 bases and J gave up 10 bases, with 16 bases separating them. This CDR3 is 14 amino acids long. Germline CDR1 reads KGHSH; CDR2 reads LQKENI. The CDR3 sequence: CASSPQGPNGEQFF. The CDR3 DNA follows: TGTGCCAGCTCACCGCAAGGGCCCAACGGGGAGCAGTTCTTC. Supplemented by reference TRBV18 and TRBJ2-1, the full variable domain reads NAGVMQNPRHLVRRRGQEARLRCSPMKGHSHVYWYRQLPEEGLKFMVYLQKENIIDESGMPKERFSAEFPKEGPSILRIQQVVRGDSAAYFCASSPQGPNGEQFFGPGTRLTVL.

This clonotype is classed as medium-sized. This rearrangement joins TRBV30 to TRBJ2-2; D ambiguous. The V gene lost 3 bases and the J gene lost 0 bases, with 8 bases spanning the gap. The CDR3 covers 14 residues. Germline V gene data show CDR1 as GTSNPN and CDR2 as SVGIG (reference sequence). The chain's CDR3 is CAWREGTNTGELFF. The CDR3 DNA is TGTGCCTGGAGGGAAGGGACGAACACCGGGGAGCTGTTTTTT.

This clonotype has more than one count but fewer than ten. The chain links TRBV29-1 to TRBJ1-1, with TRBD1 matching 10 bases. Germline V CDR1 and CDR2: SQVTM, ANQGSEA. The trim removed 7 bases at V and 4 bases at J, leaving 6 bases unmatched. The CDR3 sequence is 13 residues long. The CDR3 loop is CSALTGGRTEAFF. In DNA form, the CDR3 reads TGCAGCGCCCTGACAGGGGGCCGCACTGAAGCTTTCTTT.

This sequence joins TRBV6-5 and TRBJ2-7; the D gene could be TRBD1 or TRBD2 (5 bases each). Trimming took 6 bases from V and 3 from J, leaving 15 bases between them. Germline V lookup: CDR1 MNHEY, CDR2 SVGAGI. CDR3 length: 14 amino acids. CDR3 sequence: CASRKPGRFYEQYF. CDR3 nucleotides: TGTGCCAGCAGGAAACCGGGACGGTTCTACGAGCAGTACTTC.

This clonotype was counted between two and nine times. The CDR3 coding sequence is TGTGCCAGCAGTTTGTCAGCGGGGAGGAACAATGAGCAGTTCTTC. This translates into CASSLSAGRNNEQFF. This chain links TRBV6-2 or TRBV6-3 with TRBJ2-1; 7 nucleotides agree with TRBD2. CDR3 length: 15 amino acids. Germline values: CDR1 MNHEY, CDR2 SVGEGT. Germline trimming cut 4 bases from V and 5 bases from J; bases unmatched to any gene: 8.